These 27 T cell receptor beta chains came from one sample sequenced in a study of glioma-infiltrating T cells. The iRepertoire nested amplicon-rescue multiplex PCR amplified TCR alpha and beta CDR3s from RNA. TCRdb used MiXCR to reprocess the multiplex PCR reads, holding one entry per CDR3 protein. The sample records fewer than 500,000 distinct CDR3 sequences, less than 50% being singletons. The specimen was glioma tissue, nonneoplastic brain tissue, or PBMCs (not recorded which). These receptors were obtained from a human donor with low-grade glioma or glioblastoma, undergoing nonglioma brain surgery, or in good health (not recorded which).

About this clonotype itself: This may come from a read error, since a much larger clone is one base off. The chain recombines TRBV25-1 with TRBJ1-1; possibly TRBD1 for D (6 bases). Trimming left V 5 bases short and J 4 bases short, with 14 bases between. The CDR3 covers 14 residues. CDR1 MGHDK and CDR2 SYGVNS come from the germline V gene. The CDR3 sequence is CASSKQGGATEAFF. The CDR3 DNA follows: TGTGCCAGCAGTAAACAGGGTGGGGCCACTGAAGCTTTCTTT. Using reference TRBV25-1 and TRBJ1-1 for the parts outside the CDR3, the full variable domain is EADIYQTPRYLVIGTGKKITLECSQTMGHDKMYWYQQDPGMELHLIHYSYGVNSTEKGDLSSESTVSRIRTEHFPLTLESARPSHTSQYLCASSKQGGATEAFFGQGTRLTVV.

The V call is TRBV7-3, the J call TRBJ2-5; TRBD1 aligns across 9 bases. The CDR3 runs 15 residues. Trimming removed 5 bases from V and 2 bases from J; junction bases left unmatched: 6. CDR1 and CDR2 from the germline V gene are SGHTA and FQGTGA. The CDR3 coding sequence is TGTGCCAGCAGCCGCCGGACAGGGGAACAAGAGACCCAGTACTTC. Residues: CASSRRTGEQETQYF.

The chain uses TRBV7-2 and TRBJ2-7; possibly TRBD1 or TRBD2 for D (6 bases each). V was pared by 3 bases and J by 0 bases, with 12 bases between. This CDR3 region has 15 residues. Germline V gene data show CDR1 as SGHTA and CDR2 as FQGNSA. The chain's CDR3 is CASSFRGTSSYEQYF. The CDR3 nucleotides read TGTGCCAGCAGCTTTCGGGGGACAAGCTCCTACGAGCAGTACTTC.

This clonotype showed up many times. The chain links TRBV27 to TRBJ2-1, with D unclear. CDR3 length: 13 amino acids. Germline CDR1 is MNHEY and CDR2 is SMNVEV (reference sequence). V shed 0 bases and J shed 4 bases, with 4 bases lying between them. CDR3 nucleotide sequence: TGTGCCAGCAGTTTATCCCAGTACAATGAGCAGTTCTTC. This sequence encodes CASSLSQYNEQFF.

This chain uses TRBV9 with TRBJ2-3; 7 positions agree with TRBD2. This CDR3 region has 14 residues. Trimming at V came to 0 bases and at J to 5 bases, leaving 3 bases not matched to a gene. The germline gives CDR1 SGDLS, CDR2 YYNGEE. CDR3 loop: CASSVGGSRDTQYF. Written as DNA, the CDR3 is TGTGCCAGCAGCGTAGGCGGGAGTAGAGATACGCAGTATTTT. Supplemented by reference TRBV9 and TRBJ2-3, the full variable domain reads DSGVTQTPKHLITATGQRVTLRCSPRSGDLSVYWYQQSLDQGLQFLIQYYNGEERAKGNILERFSAQQFPDLHSELNLSSLELGDSALYFCASSVGGSRDTQYFGPGTRLTVL.

This clonotype was recorded at least ten times. The chain combines TRBV4-2 with TRBJ2-5; maybe TRBD2 (5 bases). Trimming removed 3 bases at V and 2 bases at J, with 19 bases between. CDR1 is LGHNA and CDR2 is YNFKEQ in the germline V gene. This CDR3 is built from 17 residues. CDR3 DNA sequence: TGTGCCAGCAGCCAGGGCTTAGGCTCGACGGGACAAGAGACCCAGTACTTC. Its translation: CASSQGLGSTGQETQYF.

The table lists this clonotype with a count of one. The chain employs TRBV29-1 and TRBJ1-1, with 8 positions matching TRBD1. Germline loops: CDR1 SQVTM, CDR2 ANQGSEA. The CDR3 sequence is 15 residues long. With V trimmed by 4 bases and J by 4 bases, 11 bases remained unmatched. CDR3 sequence reads: CSVATGASGFTEAFF. Here the CDR3 DNA reads TGCAGCGTTGCGACAGGGGCGAGTGGATTCACTGAAGCTTTCTTT.

The V gene is TRBV7-9, the J gene TRBJ1-2, with D maybe TRBD1 (5 bases). The CDR3 runs to 17 residues. V was shortened by 2 bases and J by 8 bases, with 24 bases between the two germline ends. Per the germline V gene, CDR1 is SEHNR and CDR2 is FQNEAQ (reference sequence). The CDR3 protein is CASSLPKGATGPRGYTF. The CDR3 DNA reads as TGTGCCAGCAGCTTACCTAAGGGCGCGACGGGACCTAGGGGCTACACCTTC.

This clonotype was recorded a few times. The V gene is TRBV4-3, the J gene TRBJ2-3, with 10 bases fitting TRBD2. This CDR3 spans 17 amino acids. The ends lost 4 bases at V and 0 bases at J; junction bases unmatched: 7. Germline V lookup: CDR1 LGHNA, CDR2 YSLEER. In DNA, the CDR3 is TGCGCCAGCAGCCGGACTAGCGGTTATACTAGCACAGATACGCAGTATTTT. Its translation is CASSRTSGYTSTDTQYF.

This chain connects TRBV7-2 to TRBJ1-2, with D maybe TRBD1 (5 bases). The CDR3 is made up of 13 amino acids. V gave up 0 bases and J gave up 8 bases, with 10 bases separating them. CDR1 and CDR2 from the germline V gene are SGHTA and FQGNSA. CDR3 DNA: TGTGCCAGCAGCTTAGCGGAGGGGTCGGGCTACACCTTC. It specifies CASSLAEGSGYTF.

The V and J genes are TRBV24-1 and TRBJ2-1, with D tentatively TRBD2 (6 bases). The ends were cut back, 3 bases at V and 4 bases at J, with 15 bases in the middle. Germline-derived CDR1 and CDR2 are KGHDR and SFDVKD. This CDR3 contains 16 residues. The CDR3: CATSDPSAGRYNEQFF. The DNA for the CDR3 is TGTGCCACCAGTGATCCGTCTGCGGGAAGGTACAATGAGCAGTTCTTC.

Concerning this clonotype itself: Because the CDR3's place on the DNA is in doubt, the DNA is left out and the CDR3 is given as listed by TCRdb. The chain joins TRBV4-1 to TRBJ2-7; the table calls TRBD2, which could not be checked here. Germline CDR1 reads MGHRA; CDR2 reads YSYEKL. 22 amino acids form the CDR3, both terminal residues included. The CDR3 spells CASSFYICSARGTSGRPYEQYF.

The chain employs TRBV20-1 and TRBJ2-7; D may match TRBD1 or TRBD2 (5 bases each). Germline CDR1 and CDR2: DFQATT and SNEGSKA (reference sequence). The CDR3 consists of 17 residues. Deletions cut 2 bases from V and 3 bases from J, with 23 bases between. The CDR3 DNA sequence: TGCAGTGCTAGACAAGCTTATCCCGGGACCCGTTTCTACGAGCAGTACTTC. Encoded protein: CSARQAYPGTRFYEQYF.

This clonotype was seen a few times. The genes are TRBV6-2 or TRBV6-3 and TRBJ2-7; D is unclear. Trimming shortened V by 2 bases and J by 0 bases, and 17 bases separated the two germline ends. The CDR3 contains 17 residues. CDR1 is MNHEY and CDR2 is SVGEGT in the germline V gene. CDR3 DNA: TGTGCCAGCAGTTACCGTCTGAGCGCGTCCCACTCCTACGAGCAGTACTTC. This sequence encodes CASSYRLSASHSYEQYF.

This clonotype appeared many times. The V and J genes are TRBV28 and TRBJ2-3; tentatively, D is TRBD2 (5 bases). The CDR3 runs to 13 residues. Germline V CDR1 and CDR2: MDHEN, SYDVKM. With 5 bases removed from V and 10 bases from J, the gap between germline ends came to 16 bases. The CDR3 protein is CASSPTTGISQYF. CDR3 nucleotide sequence: TGTGCCAGCAGTCCCACTACCGGGATTTCGCAGTATTTT.

Concerning this clonotype itself: This clone may be a read error of a much larger clone one base away. The rearrangement uses TRBV6-2 or TRBV6-3 and TRBJ2-6; a weak D match, TRBD2 (5 bases). This CDR3 has 16 amino acids. The germline CDR1 and CDR2 sequences are MNHEY and SVGEGT. As DNA, the CDR3 is TGTGCCAGCAGTGGAGGCAGTCTCTCTTGGGCCAACGTCCTGACTTTC. Protein: CASSGGSLSWANVLTF.

This sequence joins TRBV2 and TRBJ2-7; 8 bases are shared with TRBD1. Germline values: CDR1 SNHLY, CDR2 FYNNEI. J lost 9 bases, V lost 3 bases, and 13 bases had no gene match. There are 15 residues in the CDR3. In DNA form, the CDR3 reads TGTGCCAGCAGTGAGTTGGGGACAGGCGTTCCCGGGCAGTACTTC. Translating it yields CASSELGTGVPGQYF. The variable domain in full, completed from reference TRBV2 and TRBJ2-7, reads EPEVTQTPSHQVTQMGQEVILRCVPISNHLYFYWYRQILGQKVEFLVSFYNNEISEKSEIFDDQFSVERPDGSNFTLKIRSTKLEDSAMYFCASSELGTGVPGQYFGPGTRLTVT.

This clonotype appeared a single time. The chain combines TRBV15 with TRBJ1-6; D is ambiguous. Germline-derived CDR1 and CDR2 are LNHNV and YYDKDF (reference sequence). The V and J ends lost 11 bases and 5 bases respectively, with 16 bases between them. This CDR3 spans 14 amino acids. The CDR3 here is CAAIRYRDNSPLHF. The DNA of the CDR3 is TGTGCCGCCATCAGGTACAGAGATAATTCACCCCTCCACTTT.

Turning to this clonotype: A read error may be the cause here, since a much bigger clone is one base away. The chain employs TRBV6-1 and TRBJ2-1; 8 bases are shared with TRBD2. The CDR3 totals 13 residues. The J segment lost 10 bases and the V segment lost 6 bases, leaving 8 bases of the junction unmatched. Germline CDR1 and CDR2: MNHNS and SASEGT. In DNA form, the CDR3 reads TGTGCCAGCAGACGAAGCGGGGGCTACGAGCAGTTCTTC. Its translation is CASRRSGGYEQFF.

With respect to this clonotype: One end of the junction does not line up with germline, which may come from a read error. This chain uses TRBV5-6 with TRBJ2-1, with D possibly being TRBD2 (6 bases). This CDR3 is built from 16 residues. Germline V gene lookup returns CDR1 SGHDT and CDR2 YYEEEE. The CDR3 loop is CAGSSGTFGSYNEQFF. The CDR3 DNA follows: TGTGCCGGCAGCTCCGGGACTTTTGGGTCCTACAATGAGCAGTTCTTC.

V is TRBV20-1 and J is TRBJ2-1, with D possibly being TRBD2 (6 bases). This CDR3 contains 14 residues. Between the trimmed V and J ends, which lost 6 bases and 7 bases, there was a span of 19 bases. Germline CDR1 DFQATT, CDR2 SNEGSKA (reference sequence). The CDR3 DNA sequence: TGCAGTGCGCATGGGACTGTCCAACTTAATGAGCAGTTCTTC. It specifies CSAHGTVQLNEQFF.

The chain uses TRBV7-2 and TRBJ2-2; D is ambiguous. With 3 bases removed from V and 4 bases from J, the gap between germline ends came to 12 bases. The V gene's germline CDR1 is SGHTA and CDR2 FQGNSA. The CDR3 contains 15 residues. The CDR3 reads CASSLILSATGELFF. As DNA, the CDR3 is TGTGCCAGCAGCTTGATATTGTCAGCCACCGGGGAGCTGTTTTTT.

About this clonotype: A read error is possible here, since a much larger clone lies one base away. This chain connects TRBV28 to TRBJ2-3; 9 nucleotides match TRBD2. CDR1 is MDHEN and CDR2 is SYDVKM in the germline V gene. The CDR3 runs to 17 residues. Trimming took 3 bases from V and 2 from J; bases not matched to a gene: 9. In DNA, the CDR3 is TGTGCCAGCAGTTTCGTCACTAGCGGGTACCTCACAGATACGCAGTATTTT. Translation: CASSFVTSGYLTDTQYF.

The chain combines TRBV28 with TRBJ2-5, with D hard to call. V lost 9 bases to trimming and J lost 4 bases, with 12 bases between them. The CDR3 contains 12 residues. Germline CDR1 reads MDHEN; CDR2 reads SYDVKM. CDR3 sequence (DNA): TGTGCCAGTAAAGGAACCCGAGAGACCCAGTACTTC. Translation gives CASKGTRETQYF. The full variable domain, with the rest looked up from reference TRBV28 and TRBJ2-5, is DVKVTQSSRYLVKRTGEKVFLECVQDMDHENMFWYRQDPGLGLRLIYFSYDVKMKEKGDIPEGYSVSREKKERFSLILESASTNQTSMYLCASKGTRETQYFGPGTRLLVL.

As for this clonotype: With a much larger clone just one base away, this may be a read error. V usage is TRBV7-2 and J usage is TRBJ1-1; D remains ambiguous. Trimming removed 7 bases at V and 9 bases at J, with 18 bases between. The CDR3 loop spans 13 amino acids. Germline CDR1 is SGHTA and CDR2 is FQGNSA. This chain's CDR3 is CASTPAAFVQAFF. CDR3 DNA: TGTGCCAGCACCCCAGCAGCGTTCGTCCAAGCTTTCTTT.

The V and J genes are TRBV4-1 and TRBJ1-1, with 9 bases lining up with TRBD1. The CDR3 length is 16 residues. CDR1 MGHRA and CDR2 YSYEKL come from the germline V gene. Trimming cost V 5 bases and J 0 bases; bases outside gene matches: 7. CDR3 nucleotide sequence: TGCGCCAGCAGCGAGGGACAGGGAAAAATGAACACTGAAGCTTTCTTT. This gives the protein CASSEGQGKMNTEAFF.

The gene calls are TRBV30 and TRBJ2-3; D is unresolved. Trimming removed 0 bases at V and 4 bases at J, with 14 bases between. The CDR3 loop spans 15 amino acids. CDR1 and CDR2 (germline): GTSNPN, SVGIG (reference sequence). The CDR3 region has the DNA TGTGCCTGGAGTGTACCAGGAGCGATCGCAGATACGCAGTATTTT. Translation: CAWSVPGAIADTQYF.